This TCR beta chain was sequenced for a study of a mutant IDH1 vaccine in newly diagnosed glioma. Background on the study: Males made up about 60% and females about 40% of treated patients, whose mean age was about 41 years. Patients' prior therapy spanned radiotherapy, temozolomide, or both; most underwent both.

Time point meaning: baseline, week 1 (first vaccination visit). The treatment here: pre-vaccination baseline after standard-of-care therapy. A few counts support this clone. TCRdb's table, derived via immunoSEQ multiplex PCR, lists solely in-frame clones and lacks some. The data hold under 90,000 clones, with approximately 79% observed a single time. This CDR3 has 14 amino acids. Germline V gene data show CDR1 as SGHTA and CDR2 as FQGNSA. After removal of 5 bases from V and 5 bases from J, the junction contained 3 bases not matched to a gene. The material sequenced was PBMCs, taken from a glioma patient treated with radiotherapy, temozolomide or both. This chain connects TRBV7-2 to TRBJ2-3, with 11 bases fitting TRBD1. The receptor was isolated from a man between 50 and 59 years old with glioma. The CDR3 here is CASSPGTGGDTQYF. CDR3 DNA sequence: TGTGCCAGCAGCCCCGGGACAGGGGGAGATACGCAGTATTTT.